This TCR beta chain was documented in a study of OX40 agonist ivuxolimab in advanced cancers. TCRdb keeps only in-frame clones here, not all; method: immunoSEQ multiplex PCR. This sample yields 70,000 or so clones, of which about 92% are seen a single time; about 10% belongs to the top ten. In regard to this clone: Its specificity is not known.

Overall study findings and caveats: The mean number of expanded clones was higher in CD8+ T cells than in CD4+.

V was clipped by 6 bases and J by 8 bases, with 7 bases between them. The CDR3 is 10 residues long. CDR1 LNHDA and CDR2 SQIVND come from the germline V gene (reference sequence). Autoimmune disease history or systemic immunosuppression was exclusionary. Material: CD4+ or CD8+ T cells sorted from blood, obtained in a trial of the OX40 agonist ivuxolimab. J is TRBJ1-2 and V is TRBV19; D remains ambiguous. This TCR was sampled from an adult with an advanced solid tumor such as melanoma, head and neck, liver or kidney cancer. CDR3 coding DNA: TGTGCCAGTAGAGGGTGGGGCTACACCTTC. Protein sequence: CASRGWGYTF. Variable domain in full (rest from reference TRBV19 and TRBJ1-2): DGGITQSPKYLFRKEGQNVTLSCEQNLNHDAMYWYRQDPGQGLRLIYYSQIVNDFQKGDIAEGYSVSREKKESFPLTVTSAQKNPTAFYLCASRGWGYTFGSGTRLTVV.